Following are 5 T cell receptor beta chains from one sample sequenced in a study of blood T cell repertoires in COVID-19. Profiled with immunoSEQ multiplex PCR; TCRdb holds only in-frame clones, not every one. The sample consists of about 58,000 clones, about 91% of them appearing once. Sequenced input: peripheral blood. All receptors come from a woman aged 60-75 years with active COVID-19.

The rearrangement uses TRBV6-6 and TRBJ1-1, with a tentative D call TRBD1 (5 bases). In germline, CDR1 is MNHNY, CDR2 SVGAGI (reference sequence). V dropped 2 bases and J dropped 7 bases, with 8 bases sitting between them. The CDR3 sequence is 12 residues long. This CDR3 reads CASSYGAVEAFF. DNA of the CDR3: TGTGCCAGCAGTTACGGGGCCGTTGAAGCTTTCTTT.

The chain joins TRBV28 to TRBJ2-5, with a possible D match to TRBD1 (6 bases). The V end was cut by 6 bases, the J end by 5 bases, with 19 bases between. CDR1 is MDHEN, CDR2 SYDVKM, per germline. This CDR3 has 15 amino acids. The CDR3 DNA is TGTGCCAGCAGCGTACAGGGTACATCTAAGGAGACCCAGTACTTC. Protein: CASSVQGTSKETQYF.

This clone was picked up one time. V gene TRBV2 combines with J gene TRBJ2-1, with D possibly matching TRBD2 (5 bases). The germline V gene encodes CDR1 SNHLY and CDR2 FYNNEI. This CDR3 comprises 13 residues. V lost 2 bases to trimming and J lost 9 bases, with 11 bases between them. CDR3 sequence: CASSETFGGEQFF. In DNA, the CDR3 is TGTGCCAGCAGTGAAACTTTCGGAGGTGAGCAGTTCTTC.

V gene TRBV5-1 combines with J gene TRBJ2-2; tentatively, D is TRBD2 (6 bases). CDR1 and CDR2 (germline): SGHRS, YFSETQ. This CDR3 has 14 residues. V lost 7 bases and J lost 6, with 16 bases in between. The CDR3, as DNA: TGCGCCAGCTCGGATAGAGCGGGCCCCGGGGAGCTGTTTTTT. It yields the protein CASSDRAGPGELFF.

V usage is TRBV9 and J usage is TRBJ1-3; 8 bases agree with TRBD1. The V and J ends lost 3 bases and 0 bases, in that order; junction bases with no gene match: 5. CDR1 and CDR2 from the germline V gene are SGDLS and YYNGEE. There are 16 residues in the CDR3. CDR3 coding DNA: TGTGCCAGCAGCGCAACAGGGGGTTCCTCTGGAAACACCATATATTTT. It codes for CASSATGGSSGNTIYF.